Sequencing of this T cell receptor beta chain was carried out in a study of cytomegalovirus exposure and HLA in healthy donors. This PCR relied on a set of 60 Vbeta primers and 13 Jbeta primers. Original data processing: A follow-up analysis tallied 73 million or so unique TCR beta chains, roughly 11 million shared. The table came from immunoSEQ multiplex PCR; TCRdb's copy has only in-frame clones and leaves some out. V, J and clone size were drawn from that table, and D and trimming were deduced from the DNA. The sample contains around 180,000 clones, less than 90% of which appear only once. The CDR3 loop spans 13 amino acids. CDR1 and CDR2 (germline): SNHLY, FYNNEI. The ends lost 9 bases at V and 5 bases at J; junction bases unmatched: 9. Details on this clone: The antigen is not known.

General observations from the study: Some V segments, including TRBV6-2 and TRBV6-3, were excluded as indistinguishable. For most subjects, TCR beta sequences were reported to predict HLA-A and HLA-B alleles with accuracy. Across donors, presence/absence analyses took sequencing depth to be roughly uniform.

The clonotype comes from a boy younger than 18 in good health and CMV-seronegative. This chain links TRBV2 with TRBJ1-1; 7 bases align to TRBD1. Sequenced: PBMCs. The CDR3 bases are TGTGCCAGTAAACAGGGGTTGGGGACTGAAGCTTTCTTT. Translated: CASKQGLGTEAFF.